Below, one T cell receptor beta chain is given with its context. The antigen is not known. The data were obtained in a study of cytotoxic CD8 clonotypes in ibrutinib-treated CLL. Study results and caveats: Clonality was higher at ibrutinib response and returned toward baseline at progression.

Germline values: CDR1 SGHAT, CDR2 FQNNGV. This CDR3 spans 15 amino acids. V gave up 4 bases and J gave up 7 bases, with 14 bases separating them. Profiling relied on immunoSEQ multiplex PCR, and the TCRdb table lists in-frame clones only, not all of them. The repertoire holds fewer than 40,000 clones, with 65% to 70% as singletons. The chain links TRBV11-2 to TRBJ1-6; possibly TRBD1 for D (6 bases). The origin of this receptor is a human donor with chronic lymphocytic leukemia. The material was PBMCs, obtained at disease progression, from a patient treated with ibrutinib. The CDR3 bases are TGTGCCAGCAGCTCGACAGGACAGCAGAATTCACCCCTCCACTTT. Translated, it gives CASSSTGQQNSPLHF.